The 30 T cell receptor beta chains reported below all come from one sample, sequenced in a study of early T cells in non-severe SARS-CoV-2 infection. TCRdb processed the 5' RACE reads anew with MiXCR; each CDR3 protein has one entry. Of roughly 66,000 distinct CDR3 sequences listed, approximately 10% were seen once; the top ten hold 3.2%. The sequencing input was whole blood. The receptors derive from an adult who was a healthcare worker with PCR-confirmed SARS-CoV-2 infection or an uninfected control (not recorded which).

V gene TRBV3-1 combines with J gene TRBJ2-2; D is unclear. The CDR3 sequence is 12 residues long. Trimming took off 5 bases at V and 5 bases at J, with 6 bases between the two ends. The germline V gene has CDR1 LGHDT and CDR2 YNNKEL (reference sequence). The CDR3 region is CASSFQTGELFF. CDR3 coding DNA: TGTGCCAGCAGCTTCCAAACCGGGGAGCTGTTTTTT.

At least ten counts were recorded for this clonotype. J is TRBJ2-7 and V is TRBV20-1, with 10 bases lining up with TRBD2. V trimming: 3 bases; J trimming: 2 bases; junction bases outside the gene matches: 7. This CDR3 has 15 residues. CDR1 is DFQATT and CDR2 is SNEGSKA in the germline V gene (reference sequence). CDR3 in DNA: TGCAGTGCTAGTTCACTAGCGGGAATAACCTACGAGCAGTACTTC. Translation: CSASSLAGITYEQYF.

The sample holds a few counts of this clonotype. The J gene is TRBJ1-1, the V gene TRBV20-1; no clear D gene. Germline assignment: CDR1 DFQATT and CDR2 SNEGSKA (reference sequence). The CDR3 runs to 16 residues. Between the trimmed V and J ends, which lost 1 base and 0 bases, there was a span of 15 bases. CDR3 nucleotide sequence: TGCAGTGCTAGAGCGCCCCGGTCGAGCATGAACACTGAAGCTTTCTTT. Its translation: CSARAPRSSMNTEAFF.

The chain links TRBV6-5 to TRBJ2-7, with TRBD2 matching over 12 bases. The CDR3 has 17 residues. Germline CDR1 MNHEY, CDR2 SVGAGI. The trim removed 0 bases at V and 6 bases at J, leaving 9 bases unmatched. CDR3 sequence (DNA): TGTGCCAGCAGTTACTCGGGACTAGCGGGCCAGAGGCGCGAGCAGTACTTC. Residues: CASSYSGLAGQRREQYF.

V and J are TRBV7-2 and TRBJ2-3; the D gene is possibly TRBD1 (5 bases). The CDR3 spans 13 residues. Trimming removed 6 bases from V and 8 bases from J, with 15 bases in between. Per the germline V gene, CDR1 is SGHTA and CDR2 is FQGNSA. The CDR3 sequence is CASSGATVATQYF. CDR3 nucleotide sequence: TGTGCCAGCAGTGGGGCAACCGTGGCTACGCAGTATTTT.

This clonotype was seen more than once but under ten times. The chain combines TRBV29-1 with TRBJ2-7; tentatively, D is TRBD1 (6 bases). Trimming took off 4 bases at V and 2 bases at J, with 15 bases between the two ends. Per the germline V gene, CDR1 is SQVTM and CDR2 is ANQGSEA. The CDR3 consists of 14 residues. CDR3 residues: CSVVWDTLTYEQYF. In nucleotides, the CDR3 is TGCAGCGTTGTATGGGACACGTTAACCTACGAGCAGTACTTC.

This clonotype was counted many times. This chain joins TRBV7-2 and TRBJ2-5, with D unresolved. The germline V gene has CDR1 SGHTA and CDR2 FQGNSA. Trimming removed 2 bases from V and 6 bases from J, with 4 bases in between. The length of the CDR3 is 11 residues. The CDR3 is CASSLSQTQYF. DNA of the CDR3: TGTGCCAGCAGCTTATCGCAGACCCAGTACTTC.

This clonotype has more than one count but fewer than ten. The genes are TRBV5-4 and TRBJ2-7; D possibly corresponds to TRBD2 (5 bases). The CDR3 consists of 14 residues. Trimming stripped 8 bases from V and 0 bases from J, with 15 bases between. Looked up from germline, CDR1 is SGHNT and CDR2 is YYREEE (reference sequence). This chain's CDR3 is CASSPGGGSYEQYF. CDR3 nucleotides: TGTGCCAGTTCCCCAGGTGGAGGCTCCTACGAGCAGTACTTC.

Only a few counts were recorded for this clonotype. The CDR3 here is CASSYTANYEQYF. DNA of the CDR3: TGTGCCAGCAGTTACACGGCAAACTACGAGCAGTACTTC. V and J are TRBV6-6 and TRBJ2-7; D uncertain. The V end was cut by 2 bases, the J end by 3 bases, with 8 bases between. This CDR3 comprises 13 residues. The germline V gene encodes CDR1 MNHNY and CDR2 SVGAGI (reference sequence).

V and J are TRBV29-1 and TRBJ1-1, with D unclear. Deletions cut 5 bases from V and 4 bases from J, with 14 bases between. CDR3 size: 13 residues. Germline V gene sequence: CDR1 SQVTM, CDR2 ANQGSEA. CDR3 DNA: TGCAGCGTTCGGACGGTGGTAGTCACTGAAGCTTTCTTT. This sequence encodes CSVRTVVVTEAFF. The entire variable domain, with the rest obtained from reference TRBV29-1 and TRBJ1-1, is as follows: SAVISQKPSRDICQRGTSLTIQCQVDSQVTMMFWYRQQPGQSLTLIATANQGSEATYESGFVIDKFPISRPNLTFSTLTVSNMSPEDSSIYLCSVRTVVVTEAFFGQGTRLTVV.

This clonotype was seen many times. The V and J genes are TRBV9 and TRBJ2-1, with 7 bases that match TRBD2. This CDR3 contains 14 residues. Germline V gene data show CDR1 as SGDLS and CDR2 as YYNGEE. Trimming took 0 bases from V and 6 from J; bases not matched to a gene: 3. The CDR3 region has the DNA TGTGCCAGCAGCGTAGCCGGACTAGGCAATGAGCAGTTCTTC. Encoded protein: CASSVAGLGNEQFF.

This clonotype appeared a few times. The J gene is TRBJ2-1, the V gene TRBV20-1; TRBD2 agrees at 8 bases. CDR1 and CDR2 from the germline V gene are DFQATT and SNEGSKA (reference sequence). The trim removed 4 bases at V and 8 bases at J, leaving 4 bases unmatched. CDR3 length: 12 residues. The CDR3 sequence is CSANPAGDEQFF. CDR3 in DNA: TGCAGTGCTAACCCAGCGGGAGATGAGCAGTTCTTC.

The chain recombines TRBV21-1 with TRBJ2-7; TRBD1, the D gene given by the table, was not confirmed from the DNA. TRBV21-1 is a recognized pseudogene. This CDR3 contains 19 residues. In nucleotides, the CDR3 is TGTGCCAGCAGCAAACCCTGGTCCCGGGACAGGGCAGGCTCCTACGAGCAGTACTTC. This translates into CASSKPWSRDRAGSYEQYF.

The chain recombines TRBV9 with TRBJ2-7; 7 nucleotides align to TRBD1. V dropped 0 bases and J dropped 2; count of bases not matched to a gene: 5. Germline V gene lookup returns CDR1 SGDLS and CDR2 YYNGEE. The CDR3 length is 15 residues. The CDR3 sequence: CASSVAETGTYEQYF. CDR3 nucleotides: TGTGCCAGCAGCGTAGCTGAGACAGGGACCTACGAGCAGTACTTC. Supplemented by reference TRBV9 and TRBJ2-7, the full variable domain reads DSGVTQTPKHLITATGQRVTLRCSPRSGDLSVYWYQQSLDQGLQFLIQYYNGEERAKGNILERFSAQQFPDLHSELNLSSLELGDSALYFCASSVAETGTYEQYFGPGTRLTVT.

The chain joins TRBV5-1 to TRBJ1-5; D uncertain. Per germline, CDR1 SGHRS and CDR2 YFSETQ. CDR3 length: 15 residues. V lost 1 base, J lost 6 bases, and 14 bases lay in between. CDR3 loop: CASSLIPEDSQPQHF. Written as DNA, the CDR3 is TGCGCCAGCAGCTTGATCCCGGAGGATAGTCAGCCCCAGCATTTT.

This clonotype occurred a few times. This sequence joins TRBV11-2 and TRBJ1-5; perhaps TRBD1 as D (5 bases). Trimming took off 3 bases at V and 6 bases at J, with 9 bases between the two ends. The CDR3 runs 13 residues. Germline V gives CDR1 SGHAT, CDR2 FQNNGV. CDR3 coding DNA: TGTGCCAGCAGCTTGGGGGAAGGTCAGCCCCAGCATTTT. Translating gives CASSLGEGQPQHF.

This clonotype was seen ten or more times. The CDR3 DNA reads as TGTGCCAGCAGTTACGAGTCCGGGGAGCTGTTTTTT. This gives the protein CASSYESGELFF. The chain uses TRBV6-6 and TRBJ2-2, with no clear D. The germline V gene encodes CDR1 MNHNY and CDR2 SVGAGI (reference sequence). This CDR3 contains 12 residues. Trimming stripped 2 bases from V and 6 bases from J, with 4 bases between.

This chain links TRBV5-4 with TRBJ2-1, with D perhaps matching TRBD1 or TRBD2 (6 bases each). In germline, CDR1 is SGHNT, CDR2 YYREEE (reference sequence). The CDR3 loop spans 17 amino acids. V dropped 3 bases and J dropped 0 bases, with 16 bases sitting between them. CDR3 loop: CASSSGGRMSSYNEQFF. For the CDR3, the DNA is TGTGCCAGCAGCTCTGGGGGGCGTATGAGCTCCTACAATGAGCAGTTCTTC.

This clonotype was seen a few times. V usage is TRBV7-2 and J usage is TRBJ2-1; 8 positions match TRBD2. Looked up from germline, CDR1 is SGHTA and CDR2 is FQGNSA. The CDR3 loop spans 16 amino acids. V gave up 3 bases and J gave up 4 bases; unmatched junction bases: 8. The CDR3 DNA reads as TGTGCCAGCAGCTTTTCGGGCGGGAGGATTTACAATGAGCAGTTCTTC. Translated, it gives CASSFSGGRIYNEQFF.

This clonotype has just a few counts. The gene calls are TRBV12-3 or TRBV12-4 and TRBJ2-5; TRBD2 matches at 8 bases. Losses at the gene ends were 7 bases for V and 4 bases for J; bases not matched to a gene: 14. CDR3 length equals 16 residues. The CDR3, as DNA: TGTGCCAGCATTATCGGTCGAGCGGGAGCATCAGAGACCCAGTACTTC. It is translated as CASIIGRAGASETQYF.

The chain joins TRBV29-1 to TRBJ2-5; the match to TRBD1 covers 9 bases. Germline trimming cut 6 bases from V and 2 bases from J; bases unmatched to any gene: 10. This CDR3 has 15 amino acids. The germline V gene has CDR1 SQVTM and CDR2 ANQGSEA. CDR3 in DNA: TGCAGCGTCCGGACCCCGGGACAGGGACAAGAGACCCAGTACTTC. Its protein product is CSVRTPGQGQETQYF. Complete variable domain (other parts from reference TRBV29-1 and TRBJ2-5): SAVISQKPSRDICQRGTSLTIQCQVDSQVTMMFWYRQQPGQSLTLIATANQGSEATYESGFVIDKFPISRPNLTFSTLTVSNMSPEDSSIYLCSVRTPGQGQETQYFGPGTRLLVL.

Ten or more counts support this clonotype. The rearrangement links TRBV5-1 to TRBJ1-2; the D is unclear. Trimming stripped 0 bases from V and 1 base from J, with 10 bases between. This CDR3 has 15 residues. Germline V gene sequence: CDR1 SGHRS, CDR2 YFSETQ. CDR3 in amino acids: CASSLAPGDNYGYTF. CDR3 DNA: TGCGCCAGCAGCTTGGCCCCAGGCGATAACTATGGCTACACCTTC.

This clonotype was counted a few times. This chain uses TRBV5-6 with TRBJ2-7; tentatively, D is TRBD1 or TRBD2 (5 bases each). Germline V lookup: CDR1 SGHDT, CDR2 YYEEEE. V was trimmed by 5 bases and J by 2 bases, leaving 14 bases between them. The CDR3 loop spans 14 amino acids. CDR3 in amino acids: CASSKRDAAYEQYF. The CDR3 nucleotides are TGTGCCAGCAGTAAAAGGGACGCCGCCTACGAGCAGTACTTC.

The chain links TRBV11-2 to TRBJ2-7; 10 positions match TRBD1. Germline V lookup: CDR1 SGHAT, CDR2 FQNNGV. The CDR3 totals 13 residues. V lost 3 bases to trimming and J lost 7 bases; unmatched junction nucleotides: 3. The CDR3 nucleotides read TGTGCCAGCAGCTTGGGACAGGGGAGGGAGCAGTACTTC. Translating gives CASSLGQGREQYF.

This clonotype was detected many times. The J gene is TRBJ2-1, the V gene TRBV29-1; D might be TRBD1 or TRBD2, each matching 5 bases. CDR3 length: 12 amino acids. V was pared by 8 bases and J by 8 bases, with 16 bases between. Per germline, CDR1 SQVTM and CDR2 ANQGSEA. CDR3 sequence reads: CSLTARGDEQFF. The CDR3 DNA reads TGCAGCCTCACCGCAAGGGGAGATGAGCAGTTCTTC.

This clonotype has at least ten counts. The V call is TRBV18, the J call TRBJ2-4; D is perhaps TRBD1 (6 bases). With 3 bases removed from V and 7 bases from J, the gap between germline ends came to 16 bases. CDR3 length: 15 residues. Germline V lookup: CDR1 KGHSH, CDR2 LQKENI. The CDR3 sequence: CASSPGTTLWNIQYF. The CDR3 DNA reads as TGTGCCAGCTCACCCGGGACAACCCTGTGGAACATTCAGTACTTC.

The chain combines TRBV10-3 with TRBJ1-3; TRBD1 matches at 7 bases. Unmatched junction bases numbered 8, after V lost 3 bases and J lost 0 bases. Germline V gene lookup returns CDR1 ENHRY and CDR2 SYGVKD. The CDR3 is 17 amino acids. The CDR3 sequence is CAISDWGQQVSGNTIYF. CDR3 nucleotide sequence: TGTGCCATCAGTGACTGGGGACAGCAAGTCTCTGGAAACACCATATATTTT.

This clonotype was seen ten or more times. This chain links TRBV6-2 or TRBV6-3 with TRBJ2-1; TRBD2 agrees at 11 bases. The germline gives CDR1 MNHEY, CDR2 SVGEGT. After removal of 7 bases from V and 6 bases from J, the junction contained 11 bases not matched to a gene. This CDR3 spans 16 amino acids. Here the CDR3 reads CASNLAGGRFLNEQFF. The CDR3, as DNA: TGTGCCAGCAACCTAGCGGGAGGCCGTTTCCTCAATGAGCAGTTCTTC.

The chain carries TRBV20-1 and TRBJ2-1, with D unresolved. Per germline, CDR1 DFQATT and CDR2 SNEGSKA (reference sequence). The V end lost 0 bases, the J end lost 0 bases, and 9 bases lay between the germline ends. The CDR3 runs 15 residues. The CDR3 region has the DNA TGCAGTGCTAGAGATCTAAACTACTCCTACAATGAGCAGTTCTTC. Protein sequence: CSARDLNYSYNEQFF.

This clonotype was seen many times. This chain connects TRBV20-1 to TRBJ2-1; the match to TRBD2 covers 7 bases. Germline CDR1 is DFQATT and CDR2 is SNEGSKA (reference sequence). The CDR3 spans 14 residues. V trimming: 5 bases; J trimming: 6 bases; junction bases outside the gene matches: 10. As DNA, the CDR3 is TGCAGTGCTCGCCTGAGGCTAGCGGTCAATGAGCAGTTCTTC. Amino acids: CSARLRLAVNEQFF.